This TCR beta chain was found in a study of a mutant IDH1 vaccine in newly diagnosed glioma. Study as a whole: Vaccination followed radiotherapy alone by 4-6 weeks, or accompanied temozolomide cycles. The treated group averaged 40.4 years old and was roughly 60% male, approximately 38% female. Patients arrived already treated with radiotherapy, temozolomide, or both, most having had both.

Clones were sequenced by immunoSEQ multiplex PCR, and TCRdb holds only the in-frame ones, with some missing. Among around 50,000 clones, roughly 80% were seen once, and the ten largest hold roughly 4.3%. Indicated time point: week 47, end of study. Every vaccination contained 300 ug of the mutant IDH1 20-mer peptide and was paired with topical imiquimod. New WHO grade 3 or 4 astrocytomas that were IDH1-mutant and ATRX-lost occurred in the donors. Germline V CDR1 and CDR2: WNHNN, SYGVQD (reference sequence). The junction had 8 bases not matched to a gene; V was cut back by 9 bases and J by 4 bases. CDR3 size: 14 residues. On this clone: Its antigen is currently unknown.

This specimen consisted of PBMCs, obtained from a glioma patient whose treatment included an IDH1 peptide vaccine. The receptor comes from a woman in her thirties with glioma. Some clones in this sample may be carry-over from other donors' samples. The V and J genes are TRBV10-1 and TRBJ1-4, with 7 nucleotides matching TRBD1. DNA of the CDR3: TGCGCCAGGTACCAGGACAGGAATAATGAAAAACTGTTTTTT. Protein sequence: CARYQDRNNEKLFF.